These 31 T cell receptor beta chains originate from one sample sequenced in a study of Graves' ophthalmopathy and Graves' hyperthyroidism. Transcripts of RNA were the source for amplifying TCR beta CDR3 regions. Scientists carried out first-round RT-PCR using HTBI primers and then a second-round multiplex PCR. Via MiXCR, TCRdb re-called the multiplex PCR reads, giving one row per CDR3 protein. The data contain about 370,000 distinct CDR3 sequences, about 17% of them singletons. The material sequenced was peripheral blood. The receptor set was obtained from an adult woman with stable Graves' hyperthyroidism.

This clonotype appeared many times. The rearrangement links TRBV10-3 to TRBJ2-5; D not resolved. CDR3 length: 13 residues. Trimming pared 4 bases from V and 5 bases from J, leaving 11 bases between. Germline CDR1 reads ENHRY; CDR2 reads SYGVKD. The CDR3 here is CAISVGNGETQYF. Here the CDR3 DNA reads TGTGCCATCAGTGTGGGGAATGGGGAGACCCAGTACTTC.

This clonotype was picked up many times. The CDR3 here is CAWSGTWSYEQYF. The CDR3 DNA sequence: TGTGCCTGGAGTGGGACTTGGAGCTACGAGCAGTACTTC. The chain uses TRBV30 and TRBJ2-7; D may be TRBD2 (5 bases). V was pared by 1 base and J by 3 bases, with 10 bases between. The CDR3 consists of 13 residues. Germline V gene lookup returns CDR1 GTSNPN and CDR2 SVGIG (reference sequence).

In DNA form, the CDR3 reads TGTGCCACCAGTGCTGCCGACGGTTCCTATGGCTACACCTTC. The encoded protein is CATSAADGSYGYTF. The rearrangement uses TRBV24-1 and TRBJ1-2; no clear D gene. Germline CDR1 and CDR2: KGHDR and SFDVKD. Trimming removed 5 bases from V and 4 bases from J, with 13 bases in between. This CDR3 region has 14 residues.

This clonotype came up many times. This chain joins TRBV28 and TRBJ2-7; D may be TRBD1 or TRBD2 (6 bases each). Germline CDR1 is MDHEN and CDR2 is SYDVKM. The CDR3 consists of 14 residues. The V and J ends lost 8 bases and 3 bases respectively, with 17 bases between them. CDR3 sequence: CASRRGRGVYEQYF. In nucleotides, the CDR3 is TGTGCCAGCCGGCGGGGCAGGGGCGTCTACGAGCAGTACTTC.

V usage is TRBV6-1 and J usage is TRBJ2-7; D call uncertain. Trimming stripped 11 bases from V and 5 bases from J, with 13 bases between. Germline V gene sequence: CDR1 MNHNS, CDR2 SASEGT. The CDR3 totals 11 residues. CDR3 sequence (DNA): TGTGCCGCCGGGCTGGGCCACGAGCAGTACTTC. Translating it yields CAAGLGHEQYF.

This clonotype was detected ten times or more. J is TRBJ2-3 and V is TRBV6-4; D may be TRBD2 (6 bases). CDR1 is MRHNA and CDR2 is SNTAGT in the germline V gene. Trimming stripped 5 bases from V and 1 base from J, with 22 bases between. The CDR3 covers 18 residues. The CDR3 bases are TGTGCCAGCAGTCCCGGGAGTGTCCCCATCACTGGCACAGATACGCAGTATTTT. Its translation: CASSPGSVPITGTDTQYF.

This clonotype was counted ten times or more. The chain couples TRBV4-2 to TRBJ2-7; the D call may be TRBD1 or TRBD2 (5 bases each). This CDR3 has 17 amino acids. Germline values: CDR1 LGHNA, CDR2 YNFKEQ. The ends were cut back, 0 bases at V and 2 bases at J, with 17 bases in the middle. The DNA of the CDR3 is TGTGCCAGCAGCCAAGATGGCCGTGGGGGAAGTACCTACGAGCAGTACTTC. Amino acids: CASSQDGRGGSTYEQYF.

V usage is TRBV10-3 and J usage is TRBJ1-5; a possible D gene is TRBD1 (6 bases). V lost 2 bases to trimming and J lost 5 bases, with 10 bases between them. Germline V gene lookup returns CDR1 ENHRY and CDR2 SYGVKD. The CDR3 is made up of 14 amino acids. For the CDR3, the DNA is TGTGCCATCAGTGAGACCTGGACAGATCAGCCCCAGCATTTT. It codes for CAISETWTDQPQHF.

This clonotype was seen many times. This chain joins TRBV30 and TRBJ2-2; no clear D gene. V gave up 3 bases and J gave up 6 bases, with 11 bases separating them. The CDR3 runs to 13 residues. CDR1 is GTSNPN, CDR2 SVGIG, per germline (reference sequence). The CDR3 loop is CAWRKGLAGELFF. Written as DNA, the CDR3 is TGTGCCTGGAGAAAAGGGTTGGCCGGGGAGCTGTTTTTT.

The chain combines TRBV27 with TRBJ2-7, with D possibly being TRBD2 (5 bases). The CDR3 covers 15 residues. V was cut by 6 bases and J by 2 bases, with 17 bases left in between. Germline CDR1 is MNHEY and CDR2 is SMNVEV (reference sequence). CDR3: CASSRYGGNTYEQYF. The CDR3 DNA follows: TGTGCCAGCAGCCGCTACGGAGGTAACACCTACGAGCAGTACTTC.

This clonotype appeared a single time. V is TRBV4-1 and J is TRBJ1-1; D unclear. The CDR3 has 15 residues. Germline V CDR1 and CDR2: MGHRA, YSYEKL. V was clipped by 0 bases and J by 3 bases, with 11 bases between them. CDR3 residues: CASSQDLPYDTEAFF. The CDR3 coding sequence is TGCGCCAGCAGCCAAGATCTGCCGTACGACACTGAAGCTTTCTTT.

This clonotype was picked up many times. The chain combines TRBV12-5 with TRBJ2-3; D is possibly TRBD1 (5 bases). Per the germline V gene, CDR1 is LGHNT and CDR2 is FRNRAP. CDR3 length: 16 residues. V was trimmed by 2 bases and J by 0 bases, leaving 12 bases between them. The CDR3 spells CASGLFGAFSTDTQYF. CDR3 nucleotide sequence: TGTGCTAGTGGTTTGTTTGGGGCCTTTAGCACAGATACGCAGTATTTT.

This clonotype was found a few times. J is TRBJ2-7 and V is TRBV30; 7 nucleotides match TRBD2. This CDR3 is 15 amino acids long. Losses at the gene ends were 0 bases for V and 5 bases for J; bases not matched to a gene: 10. Per germline, CDR1 GTSNPN and CDR2 SVGIG (reference sequence). CDR3 bases: TGTGCCTGGAGTGTATTAGGACTAGTGGGAGACGAGCAGTACTTC. It codes for CAWSVLGLVGDEQYF.

This clonotype was recorded many times. The V call is TRBV27, the J call TRBJ2-7, with D maybe TRBD2 (7 bases). V dropped 8 bases and J dropped 2 bases, with 28 bases sitting between them. The CDR3 runs 18 residues. Germline V lookup: CDR1 MNHEY, CDR2 SMNVEV (reference sequence). The CDR3 loop reads CASLPLSAGLGGAYEQYF. DNA for the CDR3: TGTGCCAGCCTACCCCTAAGCGCGGGCCTAGGGGGGGCCTACGAGCAGTACTTC.

This clonotype was detected ten times or more. The chain joins TRBV28 to TRBJ1-5, with 7 bases matching TRBD1. Germline-derived CDR1 and CDR2 are MDHEN and SYDVKM. This CDR3 contains 14 residues. The V and J ends lost 8 bases and 7 bases, in that order; junction bases with no gene match: 11. As DNA, the CDR3 is TGTGCCAGCCGCCTGGCCAGGGGGGTACAGCCCCAGCATTTT. As protein: CASRLARGVQPQHF.

This clonotype was counted many times. V gene TRBV7-8 combines with J gene TRBJ2-7, with TRBD2 as a possible D gene (6 bases). The V gene lost 3 bases and the J gene lost 6 bases, with 12 bases spanning the gap. The CDR3 is made up of 13 amino acids. Germline CDR1 SGHVS, CDR2 FQNEAQ. The chain's CDR3 is CASSFAGMTEQYF. The CDR3 DNA is TGTGCCAGCAGCTTTGCGGGAATGACCGAGCAGTACTTC.

The chain has TRBV19 and TRBJ2-5; D gene ambiguous. The germline CDR1 and CDR2 sequences are LNHDA and SQIVND (reference sequence). This CDR3 is built from 14 residues. V was cut by 6 bases and J by 2 bases, with 13 bases left in between. The CDR3 loop reads CASSPTSVQETQYF. For the CDR3, the DNA is TGTGCCAGTAGCCCCACGTCGGTTCAAGAGACCCAGTACTTC. The complete variable domain, with remaining parts taken from reference TRBV19 and TRBJ2-5, reads DGGITQSPKYLFRKEGQNVTLSCEQNLNHDAMYWYRQDPGQGLRLIYYSQIVNDFQKGDIAEGYSVSREKKESFPLTVTSAQKNPTAFYLCASSPTSVQETQYFGPGTRLLVL.

This clonotype occurred many times. This sequence joins TRBV5-4 and TRBJ2-7, with unresolved D. The CDR3 is made up of 13 amino acids. From germline, CDR1 is SGHNT and CDR2 YYREEE (reference sequence). The V end was cut by 1 base, the J end by 3 bases, with 8 bases between. The CDR3 here is CASSLYGLYEQYF. The CDR3 region has the DNA TGTGCCAGCAGCTTGTACGGTCTCTACGAGCAGTACTTC.

This clonotype occurred many times. The chain combines TRBV9 with TRBJ2-3; 8 bases line up with TRBD1. From germline, CDR1 is SGDLS and CDR2 YYNGEE. V shed 8 bases and J 5 bases; nucleotides not matched to a gene: 10. The CDR3 sequence is 14 residues long. CDR3 DNA sequence: TGTGCCAGTAATCCAGGGGGCGCGGGAGATACGCAGTATTTT. This encodes CASNPGGAGDTQYF. The full variable domain, with the rest looked up from reference TRBV9 and TRBJ2-3, is DSGVTQTPKHLITATGQRVTLRCSPRSGDLSVYWYQQSLDQGLQFLIQYYNGEERAKGNILERFSAQQFPDLHSELNLSSLELGDSALYFCASNPGGAGDTQYFGPGTRLTVL.

This clonotype was observed many times. This chain connects TRBV12-3 or TRBV12-4 to TRBJ2-2; D gene uncertain. Deletions cut 2 bases from V and 2 bases from J, with 6 bases between. This CDR3 comprises 14 residues. CDR3 sequence (DNA): TGTGCCAGCAGTTTAAACTTTAACACCGGGGAGCTGTTTTTT. This gives the protein CASSLNFNTGELFF.

The J gene is TRBJ2-7, the V gene TRBV9; D possibly matches TRBD1 or TRBD2 (5 bases each). Germline lookup yields CDR1 SGDLS and CDR2 YYNGEE. The V end was cut by 4 bases, the J end by 2 bases, with 13 bases between. The CDR3 covers 14 residues. The CDR3 region has the DNA TGTGCCAGCAGCCCCGAGGGGACGGCCTACGAGCAGTACTTC. Translating it yields CASSPEGTAYEQYF.

The J gene is TRBJ2-7, the V gene TRBV4-1; 13 positions agree with TRBD2. With V trimmed by 5 bases and J by 1 base, 5 bases remained unmatched. This CDR3 is 16 amino acids long. The germline V gene encodes CDR1 MGHRA and CDR2 YSYEKL. This chain's CDR3 is CASSRTSGRFSYEQYF. The CDR3 DNA reads as TGCGCCAGCAGCAGGACTAGCGGGAGATTTTCCTACGAGCAGTACTTC.

This clonotype was counted at least ten times. The gene calls are TRBV20-1 and TRBJ2-3; 7 bases align to TRBD1. Unmatched junction bases numbered 8, after V lost 3 bases and J lost 2 bases. Germline V gene sequence: CDR1 DFQATT, CDR2 SNEGSKA (reference sequence). This CDR3 contains 15 residues. The CDR3 sequence: CSASWDRDFTDTQYF. The CDR3, as DNA: TGCAGTGCTAGTTGGGACAGAGATTTCACAGATACGCAGTATTTT.

This clonotype was picked up many times. The V and J genes are TRBV6-5 and TRBJ2-2, with D perhaps TRBD1 (7 bases). There are 17 residues in the CDR3. Germline V gives CDR1 MNHEY, CDR2 SVGAGI. Deletions cut 0 bases from V and 3 bases from J, with 14 bases between. CDR3 DNA sequence: TGTGCCAGCAGTTACTCGGGGGGACAGACAGACACCGGGGAGCTGTTTTTT. This translates into CASSYSGGQTDTGELFF.

This clonotype appeared many times. The chain couples TRBV20-1 to TRBJ2-7, with a possible D match to TRBD2 (5 bases). This CDR3 spans 14 amino acids. V was clipped by 0 bases and J by 3 bases, with 12 bases between them. Germline CDR1 is DFQATT and CDR2 is SNEGSKA (reference sequence). CDR3 in amino acids: CSARDPRAGYEQYF. CDR3 bases: TGCAGTGCTAGAGATCCGCGGGCCGGCTACGAGCAGTACTTC.

This clonotype was seen at least ten times. CDR3 sequence (DNA): TGTGCCAGCAGCAACACAGCCCGGACCCAGTACTTC. Protein: CASSNTARTQYF. The chain carries TRBV5-8 and TRBJ2-5; D not certain. CDR3 length equals 12 residues. Germline values: CDR1 SGHTS, CDR2 YDEGEE. Trimming took 4 bases from V and 7 from J, leaving 11 bases between them.

This clonotype was seen at least ten times. This rearrangement joins TRBV11-1 to TRBJ2-5; 14 nucleotides align to TRBD2. The CDR3 totals 16 residues. V dropped 5 bases and J dropped 5; count of bases not matched to a gene: 7. Germline lookup yields CDR1 SGHAT and CDR2 FQDESV (reference sequence). DNA for the CDR3: TGTGCCAGCAGCCGCGGACTAGCGGGAGGTTTGGAGACCCAGTACTTC. Translation: CASSRGLAGGLETQYF. The whole variable domain, filled in from reference TRBV11-1 and TRBJ2-5, reads EAEVAQSPRYKITEKSQAVAFWCDPISGHATLYWYRQILGQGPELLVQFQDESVVDDSQLPKDRFSAERLKGVDSTLKIQPAELGDSAMYLCASSRGLAGGLETQYFGPGTRLLVL.

This clonotype has ten or more counts. This chain joins TRBV10-3 and TRBJ1-5, with 12 bases lining up with TRBD1. CDR3 length: 13 amino acids. Germline values: CDR1 ENHRY, CDR2 SYGVKD. V lost 6 bases, J lost 7 bases, and 1 base stayed unmatched. CDR3 sequence: CAISGTGGQPQHF. The CDR3 nucleotides read TGTGCCATCAGCGGGACAGGGGGCCAGCCCCAGCATTTT.

This clonotype was seen a handful of times. The chain couples TRBV12-3 or TRBV12-4 to TRBJ1-2, with TRBD1 identical over 10 bases. With V trimmed by 8 bases and J by 5 bases, 8 bases remained unmatched. This CDR3 is 14 amino acids long. In DNA, the CDR3 is TGTGCCAGCCGTGGGCCGGGACAGGGGTATGGCTACACCTTC. As protein: CASRGPGQGYGYTF.

This clonotype has ten or more counts. The rearrangement links TRBV6-5 to TRBJ1-1; 7 nucleotides align to TRBD1. CDR3 length: 15 residues. V dropped 9 bases and J dropped 4; count of bases not matched to a gene: 14. Germline V CDR1 and CDR2: MNHEY, SVGAGI. DNA for the CDR3: TGTGCCAGTAGGGTTTATAGGGGGCAGGGCACTGAAGCTTTCTTT. This sequence encodes CASRVYRGQGTEAFF.

This clonotype was counted many times. The chain recombines TRBV28 with TRBJ1-1; D is possibly TRBD1 (6 bases). CDR3 size: 15 residues. With 5 bases removed from V and 1 base from J, the gap between germline ends came to 14 bases. Germline V gene data show CDR1 as MDHEN and CDR2 as SYDVKM. The CDR3 sequence is CASSPGTYPNTEAFF. The CDR3 region has the DNA TGTGCCAGCAGTCCGGGGACATACCCGAACACTGAAGCTTTCTTT.